Included here is one TCR beta chain sequence, with context. TCRdb's copy holds only in-frame clones and misses some; the assay was immunoSEQ multiplex PCR. The sample lists 90,000 to 140,000 clones; over 75% were seen once. The data stem from a study of blood T cell repertoires in COVID-19. About the study: Acute and convalescent COVID-19 samples came from the United States, Italy and Spain. The analysed material was cDNA or gDNA that came from T cells, B-cell-depleted T cells, or PBMCs.

The CDR3 sequence is 15 residues long. Source material: peripheral blood. The V and J genes are TRBV21-1 and TRBJ2-7; the table's TRBD1 call for D was not verified on the DNA. TRBV21-1 is annotated as a pseudogene. The receptor was derived from a man aged 45-60 years with acute or convalescent COVID-19. CDR3 sequence: CASSLSTGSSYEQYF. Here the CDR3 DNA reads TGTGCCAGCAGCCTTTCGACAGGGAGCTCCTACGAGCAGTACTTC.